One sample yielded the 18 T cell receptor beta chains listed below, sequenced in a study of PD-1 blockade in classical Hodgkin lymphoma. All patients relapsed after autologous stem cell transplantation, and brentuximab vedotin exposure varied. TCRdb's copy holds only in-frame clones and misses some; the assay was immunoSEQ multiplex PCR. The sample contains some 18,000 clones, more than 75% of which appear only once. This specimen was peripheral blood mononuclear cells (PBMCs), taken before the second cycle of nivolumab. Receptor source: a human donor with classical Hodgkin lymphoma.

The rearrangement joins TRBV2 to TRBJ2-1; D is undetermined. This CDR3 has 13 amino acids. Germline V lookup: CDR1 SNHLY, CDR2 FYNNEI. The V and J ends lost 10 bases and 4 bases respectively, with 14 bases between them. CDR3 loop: CATGRAPYNEQFF. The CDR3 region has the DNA TGTGCCACCGGTAGGGCCCCGTACAATGAGCAGTTCTTC.

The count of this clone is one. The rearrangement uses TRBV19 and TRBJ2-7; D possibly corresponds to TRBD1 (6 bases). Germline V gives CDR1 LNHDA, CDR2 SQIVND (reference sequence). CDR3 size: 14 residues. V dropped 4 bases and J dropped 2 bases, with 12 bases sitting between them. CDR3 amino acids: CASSTHRAAYEQYF. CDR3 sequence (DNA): TGTGCCAGTAGTACCCACAGGGCAGCCTACGAGCAGTACTTC.

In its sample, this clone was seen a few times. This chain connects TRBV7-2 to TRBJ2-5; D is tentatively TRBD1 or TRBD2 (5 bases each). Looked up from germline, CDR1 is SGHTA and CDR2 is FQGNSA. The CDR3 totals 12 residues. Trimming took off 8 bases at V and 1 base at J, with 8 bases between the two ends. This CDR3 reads CASLGTQETQYF. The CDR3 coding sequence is TGTGCCAGCCTCGGGACCCAAGAGACCCAGTACTTC.

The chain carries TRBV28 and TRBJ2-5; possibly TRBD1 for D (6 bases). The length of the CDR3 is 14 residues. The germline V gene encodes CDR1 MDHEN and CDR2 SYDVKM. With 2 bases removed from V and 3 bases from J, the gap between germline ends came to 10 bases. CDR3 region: CASSLGPGEETQYF. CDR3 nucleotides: TGTGCCAGCAGTTTAGGCCCAGGGGAAGAGACCCAGTACTTC.

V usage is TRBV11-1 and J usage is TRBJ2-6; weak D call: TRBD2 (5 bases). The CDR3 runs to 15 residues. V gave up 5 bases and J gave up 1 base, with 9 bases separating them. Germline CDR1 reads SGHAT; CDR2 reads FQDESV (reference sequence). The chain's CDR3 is CASSHRTSGANVLTF. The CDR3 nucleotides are TGTGCCAGCAGCCACCGGACTTCTGGGGCCAACGTCCTGACTTTC.

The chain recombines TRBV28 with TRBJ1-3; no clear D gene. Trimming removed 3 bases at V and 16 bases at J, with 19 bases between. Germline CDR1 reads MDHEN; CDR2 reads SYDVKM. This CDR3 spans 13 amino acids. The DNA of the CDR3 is TGTGCCAGCAGTTTTTTGGCGCACGCGCGACTCTATTTT. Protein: CASSFLAHARLYF.

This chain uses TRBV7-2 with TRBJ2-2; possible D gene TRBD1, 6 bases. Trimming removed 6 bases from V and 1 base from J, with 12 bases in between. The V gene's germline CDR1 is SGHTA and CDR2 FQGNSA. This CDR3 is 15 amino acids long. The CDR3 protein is CASRMGAGNTGELFF. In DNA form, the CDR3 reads TGTGCCAGCAGGATGGGGGCAGGGAACACCGGGGAGCTGTTTTTT.

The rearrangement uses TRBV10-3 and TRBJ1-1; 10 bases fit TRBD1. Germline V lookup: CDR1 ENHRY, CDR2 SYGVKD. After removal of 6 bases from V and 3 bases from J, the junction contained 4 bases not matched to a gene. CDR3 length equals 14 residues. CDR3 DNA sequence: TGTGCCATCAGAGCCGGGACAGGGGACACTGAAGCTTTCTTT. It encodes CAIRAGTGDTEAFF.

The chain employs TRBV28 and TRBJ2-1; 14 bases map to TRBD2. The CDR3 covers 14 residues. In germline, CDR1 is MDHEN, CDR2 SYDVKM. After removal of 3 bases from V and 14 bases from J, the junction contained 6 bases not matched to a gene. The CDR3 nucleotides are TGTGCCAGCAGTTTCGGGACTAGCGGGAGAGCGAAGTTCTTC. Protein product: CASSFGTSGRAKFF. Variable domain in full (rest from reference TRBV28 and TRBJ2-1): DVKVTQSSRYLVKRTGEKVFLECVQDMDHENMFWYRQDPGLGLRLIYFSYDVKMKEKGDIPEGYSVSREKKERFSLILESASTNQTSMYLCASSFGTSGRAKFFGPGTRLTVL.

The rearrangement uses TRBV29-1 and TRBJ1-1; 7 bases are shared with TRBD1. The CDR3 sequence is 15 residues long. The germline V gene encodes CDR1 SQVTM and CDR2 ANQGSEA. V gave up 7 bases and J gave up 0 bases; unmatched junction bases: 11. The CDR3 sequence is CSADSGQEMNTEAFF. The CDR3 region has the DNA TGCAGCGCAGACAGCGGACAGGAGATGAACACTGAAGCTTTCTTT.

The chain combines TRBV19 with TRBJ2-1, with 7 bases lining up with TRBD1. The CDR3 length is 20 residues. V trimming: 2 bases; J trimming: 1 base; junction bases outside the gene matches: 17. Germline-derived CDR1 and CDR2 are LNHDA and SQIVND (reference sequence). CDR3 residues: CASSILPGQWEIYSYNEQFF. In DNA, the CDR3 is TGTGCCAGTAGTATATTACCGGGACAGTGGGAAATATATTCCTACAATGAGCAGTTCTTC. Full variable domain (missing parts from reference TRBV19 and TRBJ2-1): DGGITQSPKYLFRKEGQNVTLSCEQNLNHDAMYWYRQDPGQGLRLIYYSQIVNDFQKGDIAEGYSVSREKKESFPLTVTSAQKNPTAFYLCASSILPGQWEIYSYNEQFFGPGTRLTVL.

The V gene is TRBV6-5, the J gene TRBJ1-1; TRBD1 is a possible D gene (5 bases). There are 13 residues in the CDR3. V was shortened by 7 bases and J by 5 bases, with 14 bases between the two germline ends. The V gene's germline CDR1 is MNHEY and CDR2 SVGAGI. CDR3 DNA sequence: TGTGCCAGCACCCCCCCAGGGCGAACTGAAGCTTTCTTT. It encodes CASTPPGRTEAFF.

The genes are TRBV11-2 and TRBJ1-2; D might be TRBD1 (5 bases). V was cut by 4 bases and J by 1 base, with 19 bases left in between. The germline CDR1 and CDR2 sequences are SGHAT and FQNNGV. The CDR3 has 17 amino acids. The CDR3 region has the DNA TGTGCCAGCAGCTCAATGGGACTGCCTACACGTAACTATGGCTACACCTTC. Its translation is CASSSMGLPTRNYGYTF. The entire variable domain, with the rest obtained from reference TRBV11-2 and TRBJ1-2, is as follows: EAGVAQSPRYKIIEKRQSVAFWCNPISGHATLYWYQQILGQGPKLLIQFQNNGVVDDSQLPKDRFSAERLKGVDSTLKIQPAKLEDSAVYLCASSSMGLPTRNYGYTFGSGTRLTVV.

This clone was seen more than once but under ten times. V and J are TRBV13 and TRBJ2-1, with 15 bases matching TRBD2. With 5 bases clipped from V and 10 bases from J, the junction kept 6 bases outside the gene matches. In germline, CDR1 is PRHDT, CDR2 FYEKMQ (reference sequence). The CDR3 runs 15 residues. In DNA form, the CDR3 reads TGTGCCAGCAGCGCTACCGGGACTAGCGGGAGGGAGCAGTTCTTC. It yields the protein CASSATGTSGREQFF.

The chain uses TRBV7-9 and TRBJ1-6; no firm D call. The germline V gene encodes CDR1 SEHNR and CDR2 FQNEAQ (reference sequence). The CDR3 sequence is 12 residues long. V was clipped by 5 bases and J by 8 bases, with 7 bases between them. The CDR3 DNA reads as TGTGCCAGCAGCCTACCTCATTCACCCCTCCACTTT. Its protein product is CASSLPHSPLHF.

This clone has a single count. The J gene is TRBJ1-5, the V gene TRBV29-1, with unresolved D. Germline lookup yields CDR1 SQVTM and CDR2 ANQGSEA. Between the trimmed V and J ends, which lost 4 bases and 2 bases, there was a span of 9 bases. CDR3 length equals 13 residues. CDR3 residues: CSVARGGNQPQHF. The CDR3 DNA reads TGCAGCGTTGCCAGAGGAGGCAATCAGCCCCAGCATTTT.

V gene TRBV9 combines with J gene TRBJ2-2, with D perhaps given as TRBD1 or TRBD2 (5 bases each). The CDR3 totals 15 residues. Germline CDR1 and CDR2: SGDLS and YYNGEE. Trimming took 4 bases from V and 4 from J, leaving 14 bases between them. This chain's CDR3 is CASSFSGTGTGELFF. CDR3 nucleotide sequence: TGTGCCAGCAGCTTCTCCGGGACGGGCACCGGGGAGCTGTTTTTT.

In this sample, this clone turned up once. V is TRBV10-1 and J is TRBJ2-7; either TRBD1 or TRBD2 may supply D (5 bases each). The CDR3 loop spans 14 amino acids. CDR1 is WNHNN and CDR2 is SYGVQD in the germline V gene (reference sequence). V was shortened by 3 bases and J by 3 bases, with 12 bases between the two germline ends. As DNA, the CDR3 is TGCGCCAGCAGTGAACCGGGACGGGACTACGAGCAGTACTTC. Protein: CASSEPGRDYEQYF.